One sample yielded the 27 T cell receptor beta chains listed below, sequenced in a study of cytomegalovirus exposure and HLA in healthy donors. The PCR made use of 60 Vbeta and 13 Jbeta primers. TCRdb keeps only in-frame clones here, not all; method: immunoSEQ multiplex PCR. The sample has about 130,000 clones; around three quarters are singletons. The sequenced sample consisted of PBMCs. Every receptor here comes from a woman aged 55 to 70 in good health and CMV-seropositive.

This clone was counted a few times. The V gene is TRBV9, the J gene TRBJ1-6; D not certain. Trimming took 0 bases from V and 5 from J, leaving 6 bases between them. The CDR3 contains 14 residues. The V gene's germline CDR1 is SGDLS and CDR2 YYNGEE. In nucleotides, the CDR3 is TGTGCCAGCAGCGTAGCTGAGAATAATTCACCCCTCCACTTT. It yields the protein CASSVAENNSPLHF.

This rearrangement joins TRBV5-1 to TRBJ2-2; D ambiguous. From germline, CDR1 is SGHRS and CDR2 YFSETQ. V was shortened by 5 bases and J by 0 bases, with 11 bases between the two germline ends. The CDR3 sequence is 15 residues long. DNA of the CDR3: TGCGCCAGCAGTTTCAGTCAGGCGAACACCGGGGAGCTGTTTTTT. This gives the protein CASSFSQANTGELFF.

The J gene is TRBJ1-4, the V gene TRBV4-1; D is ambiguous. Trimming removed 4 bases at V and 8 bases at J, with 8 bases between. Germline V CDR1 and CDR2: MGHRA, YSYEKL. The CDR3 totals 12 residues. CDR3 DNA sequence: TGCGCCAGCAGCCCGATCCGGGAAAAACTGTTTTTT. Residues: CASSPIREKLFF.

This clone turned up a few times. The chain employs TRBV6-5 and TRBJ1-6, with a possible D match to TRBD1 (6 bases). The V gene's germline CDR1 is MNHEY and CDR2 SVGAGI. The CDR3 length is 14 residues. The V gene lost 6 bases and the J gene lost 9 bases, with 15 bases spanning the gap. CDR3 bases: TGTGCCAGCAGACCCTTTAGAGGGGGTTCACCCCTCCACTTT. This codes for CASRPFRGGSPLHF.

This clone was seen a few times. The chain joins TRBV6-5 to TRBJ1-6; TRBD1 matches at 9 bases. CDR1 MNHEY and CDR2 SVGAGI come from the germline V gene. The CDR3 consists of 14 residues. With 6 bases clipped from V and 8 bases from J, the junction kept 5 bases outside the gene matches. CDR3 sequence: CASSGDRADSPLHF. CDR3 DNA: TGTGCCAGCAGCGGGGACAGGGCCGATTCACCCCTCCACTTT.

The chain carries TRBV10-3 and TRBJ1-1, with 7 bases identical to TRBD1. This CDR3 is 15 amino acids long. Germline loops: CDR1 ENHRY, CDR2 SYGVKD. The J segment lost 5 bases and the V segment lost 10 bases, leaving 16 bases of the junction unmatched. CDR3 in amino acids: CASREPDRVGTEAFF. The CDR3 DNA reads as TGTGCCAGCAGGGAACCCGACAGGGTGGGGACTGAAGCTTTCTTT.

This clone was observed a few times. This chain connects TRBV7-9 to TRBJ1-5; perhaps TRBD1 as D (5 bases). Germline V CDR1 and CDR2: SEHNR, FQNEAQ (reference sequence). V gave up 0 bases and J gave up 3 bases, with 12 bases separating them. This CDR3 is 16 amino acids long. In DNA, the CDR3 is TGTGCCAGCAGCTTAGCCCAGGGACTGGACAATCAGCCCCAGCATTTT. Amino acids: CASSLAQGLDNQPQHF.

In its sample, this clone was seen a few times. The chain links TRBV7-2 to TRBJ1-1, with D hard to call. The CDR3 covers 13 residues. Germline CDR1 SGHTA, CDR2 FQGNSA. Trimming removed 1 base at V and 5 bases at J, with 8 bases between. This CDR3 reads CASSLGLETEAFF. The CDR3 bases are TGTGCCAGCAGCTTAGGGTTGGAGACTGAAGCTTTCTTT.

The genes are TRBV7-3 and TRBJ1-6; a weak D match, TRBD1 (5 bases). Trimming left V 4 bases short and J 10 bases short, with 11 bases between. The V gene's germline CDR1 is SGHTA and CDR2 FQGTGA. The CDR3 has 13 residues. CDR3 region: CASSSAGESPLHF. For the CDR3, the DNA is TGTGCCAGCAGCTCCGCGGGGGAATCACCCCTCCACTTT.

The genes are TRBV10-3 and TRBJ2-1; D is uncertain. CDR1 and CDR2 from the germline V gene are ENHRY and SYGVKD. The CDR3 totals 16 residues. The germline V and J ends were trimmed by 0 bases and 3 bases, with 12 bases remaining between them. DNA for the CDR3: TGTGCCATCAGTGAGTCGATAGGTAGCAACTACAATGAGCAGTTCTTC. It codes for CAISESIGSNYNEQFF.

V is TRBV11-3 and J is TRBJ1-1; TRBD1 matches at 8 bases. The length of the CDR3 is 14 residues. The ends lost 6 bases at V and 5 bases at J; junction bases unmatched: 8. From germline, CDR1 is SGHNT and CDR2 YENEEA. The CDR3, as DNA: TGTGCCAGCAGACAACAGGGGGTCGGGACTGAAGCTTTCTTT. Its translation is CASRQQGVGTEAFF.

CDR3 nucleotide sequence: TGTGCCAGCACCGCCGGGACAGGGGGAGAAAAACTGTTTTTT. Encoded protein: CASTAGTGGEKLFF. The chain has TRBV28 and TRBJ1-4; 11 bases line up with TRBD1. Germline CDR1 and CDR2: MDHEN and SYDVKM. V lost 7 bases to trimming and J lost 8 bases; unmatched junction nucleotides: 6. The CDR3 is 14 residues long.

The rearrangement uses TRBV6-5 and TRBJ1-1; D is unresolved. The germline gives CDR1 MNHEY, CDR2 SVGAGI. The CDR3 consists of 13 residues. Between the trimmed V and J ends, which lost 7 bases and 4 bases, there was a span of 13 bases. In DNA form, the CDR3 reads TGTGCCAGCATCAAATATCCGGGCACTGAAGCTTTCTTT. Residues: CASIKYPGTEAFF.

This clone was seen once. V is TRBV4-1 and J is TRBJ2-1; D gene unclear. Germline CDR1 and CDR2: MGHRA and YSYEKL. The length of the CDR3 is 13 residues. The ends were cut back, 4 bases at V and 5 bases at J, with 9 bases in the middle. This CDR3 reads CASSLTRDNEQFF. For the CDR3, the DNA is TGCGCCAGCAGCCTAACCCGGGACAATGAGCAGTTCTTC.

This rearrangement joins TRBV14 to TRBJ1-2; D gene unclear. Germline V gene sequence: CDR1 SGHDN, CDR2 FVKESK. This CDR3 comprises 13 residues. V was pared by 3 bases and J by 3 bases, with 8 bases between. CDR3 protein: CASSQTRYYGYTF. The DNA of the CDR3 is TGTGCCAGCAGCCAGACACGCTACTATGGCTACACCTTC.

The rearrangement links TRBV7-9 to TRBJ1-2, with TRBD1 matching 8 bases. The trim removed 5 bases at V and 4 bases at J, leaving 6 bases unmatched. The CDR3 extends over 14 amino acids. The germline gives CDR1 SEHNR, CDR2 FQNEAQ (reference sequence). The CDR3 bases are TGTGCCAGCAGCCTACAGGGGGGGCCCTATGGCTACACCTTC. Translating it yields CASSLQGGPYGYTF.

The V gene is TRBV7-8, the J gene TRBJ1-1; D unresolved. CDR1 and CDR2 (germline): SGHVS, FQNEAQ. This CDR3 comprises 14 residues. Trimming removed 5 bases from V and 0 bases from J, with 10 bases in between. As DNA, the CDR3 is TGTGCCAGCAGCCCTCTTACGGTGAACACTGAAGCTTTCTTT. Protein: CASSPLTVNTEAFF.

V usage is TRBV15 and J usage is TRBJ2-1; 9 bases match TRBD1. With 1 base clipped from V and 5 bases from J, the junction kept 3 bases outside the gene matches. The germline V gene encodes CDR1 LNHNV and CDR2 YYDKDF (reference sequence). The CDR3 contains 15 residues. CDR3 residues: CATSRVDRGDNEQFF. The CDR3 DNA reads TGTGCCACCAGCAGAGTGGACAGGGGAGACAATGAGCAGTTCTTC.

The V gene is TRBV7-9, the J gene TRBJ1-4, with TRBD1 as a possible D gene (6 bases). V lost 2 bases and J lost 8, with 15 bases in between. Germline loops: CDR1 SEHNR, CDR2 FQNEAQ (reference sequence). The CDR3 has 15 amino acids. CDR3 sequence (DNA): TGTGCCAGCAGCTTATCTCTGGGGGCAAGCGAAAAACTGTTTTTT. It yields the protein CASSLSLGASEKLFF.

This clone was observed a handful of times. The rearrangement uses TRBV5-6 and TRBJ1-2, with TRBD1 as a possible D gene (6 bases). Trimming left V 4 bases short and J 12 bases short, with 19 bases between. Germline V gene lookup returns CDR1 SGHDT and CDR2 YYEEEE. This CDR3 is 13 amino acids long. The CDR3 DNA reads as TGTGCCAGCAGCCGACGAATTACAGGGTCGGACACCTTC. Protein: CASSRRITGSDTF.

Only one count was recorded for this clone. The CDR3 bases are TGTGCCAGTAGCCCCTTCCCCAAGAGGGAGGGCTACACCTTC. This encodes CASSPFPKREGYTF. The rearrangement uses TRBV19 and TRBJ1-2; no clear D gene. The germline V and J ends were trimmed by 6 bases and 8 bases, with 19 bases remaining between them. The CDR3 covers 14 residues. CDR1 is LNHDA, CDR2 SQIVND, per germline (reference sequence). Drawing the rest from reference TRBV19 and TRBJ1-2, the complete variable domain is DGGITQSPKYLFRKEGQNVTLSCEQNLNHDAMYWYRQDPGQGLRLIYYSQIVNDFQKGDIAEGYSVSREKKESFPLTVTSAQKNPTAFYLCASSPFPKREGYTFGSGTRLTVV.

The V and J genes are TRBV5-4 and TRBJ2-4; 9 bases agree with TRBD2. V lost 7 bases to trimming and J lost 2 bases; unmatched junction nucleotides: 10. Germline assignment: CDR1 SGHNT and CDR2 YYREEE (reference sequence). The CDR3 consists of 16 residues. This CDR3 reads CASSQGGGATKNIQYF. The CDR3, as DNA: TGTGCCAGCTCCCAGGGCGGGGGGGCGACCAAAAACATTCAGTACTTC. Variable domain in full (rest from reference TRBV5-4 and TRBJ2-4): ETGVTQSPTHLIKTRGQQVTLRCSSQSGHNTVSWYQQALGQGPQFIFQYYREEENGRGNFPPRFSGLQFPNYSSELNVNALELDDSALYLCASSQGGGATKNIQYFGAGTRLSVL.

Regarding this clone: The sample carries other DNA sequences with the same CDR3. The V gene is TRBV2, the J gene TRBJ1-1; weak D call: TRBD1 (5 bases). The CDR3 sequence is 15 residues long. The germline V gene has CDR1 SNHLY and CDR2 FYNNEI. V lost 3 bases and J lost 7, with 18 bases in between. The CDR3 DNA sequence: TGTGCCAGCAGTGAGGCTAGACAGAGGAGGGGTGAAGCTTTCTTT. This translates into CASSEARQRRGEAFF.

The chain is built from TRBV27 and TRBJ2-2; 9 nucleotides match TRBD1. Germline V gene sequence: CDR1 MNHEY, CDR2 SMNVEV (reference sequence). The CDR3 has 15 amino acids. V lost 3 bases to trimming and J lost 1 base; unmatched junction nucleotides: 0. CDR3: CASSLTGGNTGELFF. The CDR3 DNA reads as TGTGCCAGCAGTTTGACAGGGGGGAACACCGGGGAGCTGTTTTTT.

Only a few counts were recorded for this clone. This chain uses TRBV25-1 with TRBJ1-1; D not certain. V shed 6 bases and J shed 4 bases, with 12 bases lying between them. CDR1 MGHDK and CDR2 SYGVNS come from the germline V gene. This CDR3 comprises 13 residues. CDR3 bases: TGTGCCAGCAGAGAGGAGTGGAGCACTGAAGCTTTCTTT. Its translation is CASREEWSTEAFF.

The gene calls are TRBV27 and TRBJ2-7; D remains unclear. The CDR3 totals 13 residues. Germline loops: CDR1 MNHEY, CDR2 SMNVEV (reference sequence). V gave up 0 bases and J gave up 4 bases, with 7 bases separating them. The CDR3 is CASSLSTAYEQYF. In DNA, the CDR3 is TGTGCCAGCAGTTTATCGACTGCTTACGAGCAGTACTTC.

This clone was recorded once. V and J are TRBV7-3 and TRBJ2-3; 8 bases are a match to TRBD1. The CDR3 has 17 residues. V shed 1 base and J 1 base; nucleotides not matched to a gene: 7. Per germline, CDR1 SGHTA and CDR2 FQGTGA. CDR3 region: CASSLNMADRGTDTQYF. The CDR3 DNA sequence: TGTGCCAGCAGCTTAAATATGGCGGACAGGGGCACAGATACGCAGTATTTT.